The 31 T cell receptor beta chains below come from one sample, sequenced in a study of cytomegalovirus exposure and HLA in healthy donors. Data came from immunoSEQ multiplex PCR; TCRdb stores just in-frame clones and leaves some out. Of some 130,000 clones listed, 70% to 85% are singletons. Input material: PBMCs. The receptors come from a young man in good health and CMV-seropositive.

The rearrangement links TRBV7-9 to TRBJ1-2; perhaps TRBD1 as D (5 bases). The CDR3 loop spans 16 amino acids. V was clipped by 5 bases and J by 4 bases, with 20 bases between them. The germline V gene has CDR1 SEHNR and CDR2 FQNEAQ (reference sequence). CDR3 nucleotides: TGTGCCAGCAGCCCAACATCAGGGTTCTCCCCCTATGGCTACACCTTC. This translates into CASSPTSGFSPYGYTF.

CDR3 DNA: TGTGCCAGCAGCTTCGGACAGGGCGTCTACTATGGCTACACCTTC. Its protein is CASSFGQGVYYGYTF. This rearrangement joins TRBV5-6 to TRBJ1-2, with 8 nucleotides matching TRBD1. Germline CDR1 is SGHDT and CDR2 is YYEEEE. The CDR3 runs to 15 residues. The V and J ends lost 2 bases and 3 bases, in that order; junction bases with no gene match: 6.

The chain uses TRBV7-9 and TRBJ1-4; 9 bases align to TRBD1. Per germline, CDR1 SEHNR and CDR2 FQNEAQ (reference sequence). After removal of 3 bases from V and 4 bases from J, the junction contained 0 bases not matched to a gene. The CDR3 runs 14 residues. DNA for the CDR3: TGTGCCAGCAGCTTGACAGGGGGTAATGAAAAACTGTTTTTT. Amino acid sequence: CASSLTGGNEKLFF.

The chain has TRBV14 and TRBJ1-1; 9 bases align to TRBD1. The CDR3 totals 17 residues. Trimming removed 1 base from V and 4 bases from J; junction bases left unmatched: 10. Germline CDR1 is SGHDN and CDR2 is FVKESK. The chain's CDR3 is CASSQGVGQGRFTEAFF. The CDR3 DNA is TGTGCCAGCAGCCAAGGCGTGGGACAGGGTCGGTTCACTGAAGCTTTCTTT.

Many counts were recorded for this clone. The V gene is TRBV4-2, the J gene TRBJ1-5; D is perhaps TRBD1 (6 bases). CDR1 and CDR2 from the germline V gene are LGHNA and YNFKEQ. V was pared by 5 bases and J by 0 bases, with 11 bases between. The CDR3 length is 15 residues. In nucleotides, the CDR3 is TGTGCCAGCAGCTTCGGGGGGCCTAGCAATCAGCCCCAGCATTTT. It encodes CASSFGGPSNQPQHF.

V gene TRBV2 combines with J gene TRBJ1-1; D is possibly TRBD1 (6 bases). The CDR3 runs to 13 residues. Germline V lookup: CDR1 SNHLY, CDR2 FYNNEI. Deletions cut 7 bases from V and 6 bases from J, with 15 bases between. CDR3: CASNPSGGAEAFF. The CDR3 region has the DNA TGTGCCAGCAACCCGAGCGGGGGCGCTGAAGCTTTCTTT. Drawing the rest from reference TRBV2 and TRBJ1-1, the complete variable domain is EPEVTQTPSHQVTQMGQEVILRCVPISNHLYFYWYRQILGQKVEFLVSFYNNEISEKSEIFDDQFSVERPDGSNFTLKIRSTKLEDSAMYFCASNPSGGAEAFFGQGTRLTVV.

The chain uses TRBV5-1 and TRBJ1-1; 8 bases agree with TRBD1. The CDR3 extends over 14 amino acids. Germline CDR1 SGHRS, CDR2 YFSETQ. With 6 bases clipped from V and 4 bases from J, the junction kept 8 bases outside the gene matches. CDR3 region: CASKKQGDVTEAFF. The CDR3 nucleotides read TGCGCCAGCAAAAAACAGGGGGATGTCACTGAAGCTTTCTTT.

The chain has TRBV7-3 and TRBJ2-1, with TRBD2 matching over 7 bases. The length of the CDR3 is 14 residues. V lost 3 bases and J lost 3; bases outside the gene matches: 2. The germline gives CDR1 SGHTA, CDR2 FQGTGA. The DNA for the CDR3 is TGTGCCAGCAGCTTCCCGGGGGGCTACAATGAGCAGTTCTTC. Translation: CASSFPGGYNEQFF.

V gene TRBV10-3 combines with J gene TRBJ2-2; 9 bases align to TRBD2. J was trimmed by 6 bases and V by 0 bases; bases with no gene match: 8. This CDR3 region has 17 residues. Germline V gene lookup returns CDR1 ENHRY and CDR2 SYGVKD. The CDR3 DNA reads TGTGCCATCAGTGAGTCCGGCGGGGGGGCCTCTCCCGGGGAGCTGTTTTTT. This codes for CAISESGGGASPGELFF.

The chain carries TRBV6-1 and TRBJ1-2, with TRBD1 matching 10 bases. V dropped 5 bases and J dropped 14; count of bases not matched to a gene: 2. Germline V gene sequence: CDR1 MNHNS, CDR2 SASEGT. The CDR3 is 10 residues long. CDR3 in amino acids: CASSSDRGTF. CDR3 DNA sequence: TGTGCCAGCAGTTCGGACAGGGGGACCTTC.

The chain uses TRBV19 and TRBJ1-5, with 7 bases aligning to TRBD1. The CDR3 consists of 15 residues. The ends lost 1 base at V and 7 bases at J; junction bases unmatched: 7. Germline loops: CDR1 LNHDA, CDR2 SQIVND (reference sequence). The CDR3 DNA is TGTGCCAGTAGTATAGCAGAGACAGGGAACCAGCCCCAGCATTTT. Translated, it gives CASSIAETGNQPQHF. Full variable domain (outside the CDR3, taken from reference TRBV19 and TRBJ1-5): DGGITQSPKYLFRKEGQNVTLSCEQNLNHDAMYWYRQDPGQGLRLIYYSQIVNDFQKGDIAEGYSVSREKKESFPLTVTSAQKNPTAFYLCASSIAETGNQPQHFGDGTRLSIL.

This clone has just a few counts. The chain has TRBV27 and TRBJ1-1; 7 bases align to TRBD1. V lost 4 bases to trimming and J lost 6 bases; unmatched junction nucleotides: 8. The CDR3 is made up of 14 amino acids. Germline V gives CDR1 MNHEY, CDR2 SMNVEV (reference sequence). The CDR3 loop is CASSYRDRAAEAFF. The CDR3 DNA is TGTGCCAGCAGTTACCGCGACAGGGCCGCTGAAGCTTTCTTT.

V usage is TRBV21-1 and J usage is TRBJ2-7; the table names TRBD2, a call not compared with the DNA. TRBV21-1 is an annotated pseudogene. The CDR3 covers 14 residues. CDR3 protein: CAEGNGTETYEQYF. DNA for the CDR3: TGTGCCGAAGGAAATGGGACTGAGACCTACGAGCAGTACTTC.

As for this clone: The junction does not match germline at one end; this may be a read error. The V and J genes are TRBV10-2 and TRBJ1-2; TRBD1 is a possible D gene (5 bases). Looked up from germline, CDR1 is WSHSY and CDR2 is SAAADI. The CDR3 has 11 residues. The CDR3: CASSERDSFSF. In nucleotides, the CDR3 is TGCGCCAGCAGTGAGCGGGACTCTTTTTCCTTC.

The chain recombines TRBV11-2 with TRBJ2-3; 13 bases agree with TRBD2. The CDR3 covers 15 residues. V was clipped by 4 bases and J by 5 bases; unmatched bases: 3. Germline-derived CDR1 and CDR2 are SGHAT and FQNNGV. The CDR3 nucleotides read TGTGCCAGCAGCTCGACTAGCGGGGGGTTAGATACGCAGTATTTT. Its protein is CASSSTSGGLDTQYF.

This sequence joins TRBV5-6 and TRBJ2-1; D gene unclear. Germline values: CDR1 SGHDT, CDR2 YYEEEE. CDR3 length equals 12 residues. The V end lost 2 bases, the J end lost 9 bases, and 9 bases lay between the germline ends. The CDR3 nucleotides read TGTGCCAGCAGCTTAACAGCTCGTGAGCAGTTCTTC. Translated, it gives CASSLTAREQFF.

The chain carries TRBV6-5 and TRBJ2-1; 11 nucleotides align to TRBD1. The germline V gene has CDR1 MNHEY and CDR2 SVGAGI. The ends lost 5 bases at V and 10 bases at J; junction bases unmatched: 10. CDR3 length: 15 amino acids. Here the CDR3 reads CASSRLGQGAREQFF. DNA for the CDR3: TGTGCCAGCAGTAGACTCGGACAGGGGGCCCGGGAGCAGTTCTTC.

The chain links TRBV6-1 to TRBJ1-2; 8 bases map to TRBD1. The V gene end was trimmed by 2 bases and the J gene end by 7 bases; junction bases not matched to a gene: 9. The CDR3 sequence is 15 residues long. Germline V lookup: CDR1 MNHNS, CDR2 SASEGT. Here the CDR3 reads CASSENRRTGTGYTF. As DNA, the CDR3 is TGTGCCAGCAGTGAAAATCGCCGGACAGGGACTGGCTACACCTTC.

The chain employs TRBV5-1 and TRBJ1-4; D possibly corresponds to TRBD1 (5 bases). V lost 3 bases to trimming and J lost 0 bases, with 12 bases between them. The CDR3 has 16 residues. CDR1 SGHRS and CDR2 YFSETQ come from the germline V gene. The CDR3 loop reads CASSSASGTTNEKLFF. CDR3 nucleotides: TGCGCCAGCAGCTCGGCATCAGGGACAACTAATGAAAAACTGTTTTTT.

The chain combines TRBV5-8 with TRBJ2-7; D may be TRBD2 (7 bases). The V gene's germline CDR1 is SGHTS and CDR2 YDEGEE. This CDR3 region has 16 residues. Trimming left V 1 base short and J 0 bases short, with 14 bases between. The CDR3 loop reads CASSLIGGRLSYEQYF. CDR3 bases: TGTGCCAGCAGCTTGATCGGGGGGCGTCTCTCCTACGAGCAGTACTTC.

The gene calls are TRBV10-3 and TRBJ2-3; the D gene is possibly TRBD2 (6 bases). The V and J ends lost 5 bases and 2 bases respectively, with 11 bases between them. CDR3 length: 14 amino acids. CDR1 and CDR2 (germline): ENHRY, SYGVKD. This CDR3 reads CAISTLATTDTQYF. The CDR3 DNA is TGTGCCATCAGTACCCTAGCGACCACAGATACGCAGTATTTT.

The J gene is TRBJ1-1, the V gene TRBV7-6, with D uncertain. The CDR3 is 14 amino acids. Germline V gene data show CDR1 as SGHVS and CDR2 as FNYEAQ. The V gene lost 6 bases and the J gene lost 8 bases, with 19 bases spanning the gap. The CDR3 DNA is TGTGCCAGCAGTTACCGGGCCGAGGGTATAGAAGCTTTCTTT. This codes for CASSYRAEGIEAFF.

The chain joins TRBV15 to TRBJ2-3, with TRBD2 as a possible D gene (5 bases). There are 15 residues in the CDR3. CDR1 is LNHNV and CDR2 is YYDKDF in the germline V gene (reference sequence). The germline V and J ends were trimmed by 1 base and 4 bases, with 12 bases remaining between them. CDR3 nucleotides: TGTGCCACCAGCAGAGTGGGCCTAGCTGCAGATACGCAGTATTTT. It specifies CATSRVGLAADTQYF.

The gene calls are TRBV5-6 and TRBJ1-1; no definite D call. This CDR3 region has 15 residues. Germline CDR1 and CDR2: SGHDT and YYEEEE. V lost 3 bases and J lost 1, with 13 bases in between. CDR3 in amino acids: CASSSRATKNTEAFF. The CDR3 nucleotides read TGTGCCAGCAGCTCGCGGGCCACAAAGAACACTGAAGCTTTCTTT.

The V gene is TRBV2, the J gene TRBJ2-3, with unresolved D. The CDR3 contains 13 residues. Deletions cut 5 bases from V and 2 bases from J, with 8 bases between. The V gene's germline CDR1 is SNHLY and CDR2 FYNNEI. The CDR3 spells CASSPGYTDTQYF. Written as DNA, the CDR3 is TGTGCCAGCAGTCCAGGTTACACAGATACGCAGTATTTT.

In its sample, this clone was seen once. The chain recombines TRBV19 with TRBJ1-1, with D possibly being TRBD1 (5 bases). Germline CDR1 and CDR2: LNHDA and SQIVND (reference sequence). Between the trimmed V and J ends, which lost 4 bases and 3 bases, there was a span of 9 bases. This CDR3 region has 13 residues. CDR3 loop: CASSTQEYTEAFF. The DNA for the CDR3 is TGTGCCAGTAGTACACAGGAGTACACTGAAGCTTTCTTT.

This chain uses TRBV2 with TRBJ1-2; 7 bases align to TRBD1. Per the germline V gene, CDR1 is SNHLY and CDR2 is FYNNEI. V was clipped by 5 bases and J by 8 bases; unmatched bases: 8. CDR3 length equals 13 residues. The chain's CDR3 is CASSPGTVGGYTF. The CDR3 DNA follows: TGTGCCAGCAGTCCCGGGACAGTAGGAGGCTACACCTTC.

This chain connects TRBV5-1 to TRBJ2-3; 9 nucleotides line up with TRBD2. There are 18 residues in the CDR3. Trimming took 0 bases from V and 0 from J; bases not matched to a gene: 8. CDR1 SGHRS and CDR2 YFSETQ come from the germline V gene. CDR3 bases: TGCGCCAGCAGCTTGGCCCTAGCGGGGACCCCTAGCACAGATACGCAGTATTTT. This sequence encodes CASSLALAGTPSTDTQYF.

This sequence joins TRBV29-1 and TRBJ2-7; D perhaps matches TRBD1 (5 bases). There are 14 residues in the CDR3. Trimming took off 4 bases at V and 0 bases at J, with 13 bases between the two ends. Per the germline V gene, CDR1 is SQVTM and CDR2 is ANQGSEA. The CDR3 region is CSVADSPSSYEQYF. CDR3 sequence (DNA): TGCAGCGTTGCTGACAGTCCGAGCTCCTACGAGCAGTACTTC.

This clone has a single count. V is TRBV9 and J is TRBJ2-3, with a possible D match to TRBD2 (6 bases). Germline CDR1 SGDLS, CDR2 YYNGEE. Trimming removed 4 bases from V and 1 base from J, with 13 bases in between. This CDR3 contains 15 residues. The CDR3 bases are TGTGCCAGCAGCCCGGGAGCCATCCGCACAGATACGCAGTATTTT. Translation gives CASSPGAIRTDTQYF.

The genes are TRBV18 and TRBJ1-1, with D possibly being TRBD1 (6 bases). V lost 3 bases and J 0 bases, leaving 8 bases between the germline ends. This CDR3 has 14 amino acids. Germline CDR1 is KGHSH and CDR2 is LQKENI. This CDR3 is CASSPDRMNTEAFF. DNA for the CDR3: TGTGCCAGCTCACCGGACAGAATGAACACTGAAGCTTTCTTT.